This T cell receptor (beta chain) was sequenced during a study of blood T cells in healthy people across ages (dated by TCRdb to between 2014 and 2017). General notes on the study: In model experiments, template switching captured about one uniquely barcoded TCR beta cDNA molecule for every two T cells. Age-related changes in TCR beta repertoire diversity were measured in the study by deep sequencing normalized with unique cDNA molecular identifiers. Four age groups were formed from the donors: young (average about 15 years), middle-aged (approximately 39), aged (more than 55) and long-lived (approximately 78). To avoid experimental bias, donors of different ages were randomly spread across the sequencing lanes. Two additional independent replicas of 1 million unique cDNA reads from the same blood draw were analyzed for two donors (one aged 18 to 30 and one aged 80 or older). Overall study results and their limits: Estimates of total diversity based on one million sequenced T cells were considered lower bounds and underestimates. Donor CMV infection status was unknown, potentially confounding age-related changes in expanded clonotypes. Observed TCR beta diversity per million T cells fell roughly linearly with age, and a significant reduction was already apparent by age around 44. Since profiling was done on bulk unsorted PBMCs, naive and antigen-experienced compartments could not be conclusively compared. A strong correlation was found between observed TCR beta diversity and the percentage of naive T cells measured by flow cytometry. Compared with the aged group, the long-lived group had more naive CD4+ T cells, fewer expanded clones and increased TCR diversity, suggesting age selection.

The library was built by means of 5' RACE. The instrument given in TCRdb is Illumina HiSeq 2500. The second PCR ran for about 7 to 11 cycles and used a J-beta primer mix along with a sample-barcoded 5' primer. Each TCR beta cDNA molecule received a unique molecular identifier from a template-switch 5' adaptor carrying 12 random nucleotides. At least 2.5 million CDR3-containing paired-end reads were obtained from each sample. All of the RNA was converted into first-strand cDNA using the Mint cDNA synthesis kit, with a TRBC-specific oligonucleotide serving as the primer. Following uracil-DNA glycosylase treatment, all cDNA underwent a first 18-cycle PCR with the universal primers M1SS and BC2_uni_R. Concerning the study's data processing: Normalization of each sample was performed by random selection of 1 million high-quality reads, each carrying a distinct molecular identifier. Reads sharing molecular identifiers were discarded rather than binned into consensus sequences. MiTCR, run with a Q25 quality threshold and the strictest error-elimination algorithm, handled CDR3 identification, clonotype clustering and error correction. Lower-bound total TCR beta diversity was estimated with a nonparametric unseen species model using Euler transformation. The raw public data were reprocessed by TCRdb itself: fastp quality trimming at Q25, MiXCR clonotype calling, in-frame beta chains only. For every CDR3 protein sequence, its rows merge into one entry that carries the most common genes and DNA. The V and J calls come from TCRdb's annotation, not from the publication. Recorded for this sample are approximately 790,000 distinct CDR3 sequences; around 68% of them occurred a single time. The ten largest account for 25% to 35% of the sample.

The donors were 40 or so Caucasian individuals from Russia, aged roughly 6 to 90 years, who were systemically healthy. Roughly 9.5 milliliters of peripheral blood were drawn from each donor into EDTA-treated Vacutainer tubes. PBMCs were isolated by Ficoll-Paque density-gradient centrifugation, with at least 6 million obtained per sample. Trizol reagent was used to extract total RNA from the PBMCs, yielding at least 5.5 micrograms per sample. For every donor, an aliquot of PBMCs went through flow cytometry to measure the percentages of naive CD45RAhigh/CD27high T cells. Comment on this clonotype: Its specific antigen is unknown. No clone much larger than this one lies a single base away; base qualities are absent.

The receptor comes from a man aged 30 to 39 in good health. The material sequenced was blood.

The CDR3 has the sequence CAGLGSTYEQYF. The DNA sequence follows: TGTGCCGGCCTGGGCAGTACCTACGAGCAGTACTTC. The receptor chain draws on TRBV10-3 and TRBJ2-7; the D gene remains uncertain. CDR1 and CDR2 were assigned from the germline V gene as ENHRY and SYGVKD. The junction carries 13 bases between V and J, which are trimmed by 11 bases and 2 bases respectively. Taken from cysteine to phenylalanine, the CDR3 has 12 residues. Solely the CDR3 DNA is kept, with 36 bases framed from the first base.